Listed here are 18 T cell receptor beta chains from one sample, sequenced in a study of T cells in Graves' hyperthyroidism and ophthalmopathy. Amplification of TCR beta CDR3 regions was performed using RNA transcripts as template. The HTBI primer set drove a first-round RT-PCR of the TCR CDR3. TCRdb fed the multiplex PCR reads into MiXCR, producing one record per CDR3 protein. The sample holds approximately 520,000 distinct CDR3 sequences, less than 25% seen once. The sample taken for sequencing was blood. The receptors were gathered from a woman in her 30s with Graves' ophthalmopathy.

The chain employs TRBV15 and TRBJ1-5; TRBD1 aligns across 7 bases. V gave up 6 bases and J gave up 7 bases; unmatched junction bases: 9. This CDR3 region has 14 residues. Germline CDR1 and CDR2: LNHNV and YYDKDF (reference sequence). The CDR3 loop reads CATSTRGAGQPQHF. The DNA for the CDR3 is TGTGCCACCAGTACCAGGGGGGCAGGCCAGCCCCAGCATTTT.

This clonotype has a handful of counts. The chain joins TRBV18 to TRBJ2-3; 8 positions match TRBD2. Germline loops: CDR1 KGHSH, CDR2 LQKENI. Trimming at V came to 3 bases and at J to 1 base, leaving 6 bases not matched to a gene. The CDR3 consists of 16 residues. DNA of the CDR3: TGTGCCAGCTCACCCGGAGCGGGGGATGGCACAGATACGCAGTATTTT. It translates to CASSPGAGDGTDTQYF.

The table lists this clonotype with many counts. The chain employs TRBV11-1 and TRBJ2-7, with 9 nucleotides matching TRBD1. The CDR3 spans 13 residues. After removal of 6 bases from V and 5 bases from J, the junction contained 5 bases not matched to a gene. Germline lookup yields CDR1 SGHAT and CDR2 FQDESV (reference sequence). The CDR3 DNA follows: TGTGCCAGCAGACGGACAGGGGATGACGAGCAGTACTTC. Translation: CASRRTGDDEQYF.

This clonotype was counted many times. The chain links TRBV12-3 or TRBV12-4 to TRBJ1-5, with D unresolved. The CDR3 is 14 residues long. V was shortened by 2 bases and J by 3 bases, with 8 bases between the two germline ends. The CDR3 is CASSLPSLNQPQHF. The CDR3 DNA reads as TGTGCCAGCAGTTTACCTTCCCTCAATCAGCCCCAGCATTTT.

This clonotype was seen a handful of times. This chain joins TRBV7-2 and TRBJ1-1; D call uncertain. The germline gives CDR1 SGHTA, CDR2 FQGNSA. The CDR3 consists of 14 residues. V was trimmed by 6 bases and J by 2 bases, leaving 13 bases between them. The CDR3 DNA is TGTGCCAGCAGTTTTAGGTGGGGTAACACTGAAGCTTTCTTT. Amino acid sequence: CASSFRWGNTEAFF. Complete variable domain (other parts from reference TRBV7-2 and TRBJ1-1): GAGVSQSPSNKVTEKGKDVELRCDPISGHTALYWYRQSLGQGLEFLIYFQGNSAPDKSGLPSDRFSAERTGGSVSTLTIQRTQQEDSAVYLCASSFRWGNTEAFFGQGTRLTVV.

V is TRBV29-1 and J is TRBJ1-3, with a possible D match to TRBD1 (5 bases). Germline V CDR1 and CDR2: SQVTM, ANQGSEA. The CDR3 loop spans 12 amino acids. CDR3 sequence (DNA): TGCAGAGTAGATCAGGGAGGAAACACCATATATTTT. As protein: CRVDQGGNTIYF.

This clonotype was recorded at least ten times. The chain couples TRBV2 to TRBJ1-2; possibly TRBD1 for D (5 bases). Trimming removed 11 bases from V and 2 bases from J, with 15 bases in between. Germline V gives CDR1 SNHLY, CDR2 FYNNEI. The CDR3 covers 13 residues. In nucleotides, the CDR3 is TGTGCCTCGGGGGGGGACGAGAACTATGGCTACACCTTC. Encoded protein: CASGGDENYGYTF.

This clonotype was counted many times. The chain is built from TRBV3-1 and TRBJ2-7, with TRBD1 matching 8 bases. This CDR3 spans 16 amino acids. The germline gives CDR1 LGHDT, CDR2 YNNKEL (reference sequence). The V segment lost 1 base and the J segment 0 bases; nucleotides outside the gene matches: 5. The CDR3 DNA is TGTGCCAGCAGCCAAGCGGGACAGGTCCTCTCCTACGAGCAGTACTTC. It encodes CASSQAGQVLSYEQYF.

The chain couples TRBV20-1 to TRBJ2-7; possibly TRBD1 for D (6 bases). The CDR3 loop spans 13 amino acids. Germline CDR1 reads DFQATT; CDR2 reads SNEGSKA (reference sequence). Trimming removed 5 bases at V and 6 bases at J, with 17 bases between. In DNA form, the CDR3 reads TGCAGTGCTGGAACAGGTGGGGGCTCCGAGCAGTACTTC. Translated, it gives CSAGTGGGSEQYF.

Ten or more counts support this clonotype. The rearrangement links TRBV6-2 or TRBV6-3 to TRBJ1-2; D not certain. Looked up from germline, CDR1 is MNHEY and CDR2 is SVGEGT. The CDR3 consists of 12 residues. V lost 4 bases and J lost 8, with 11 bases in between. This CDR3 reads CASSSDRVGYTF. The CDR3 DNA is TGTGCCAGCAGTTCAGATAGAGTCGGCTACACCTTC.

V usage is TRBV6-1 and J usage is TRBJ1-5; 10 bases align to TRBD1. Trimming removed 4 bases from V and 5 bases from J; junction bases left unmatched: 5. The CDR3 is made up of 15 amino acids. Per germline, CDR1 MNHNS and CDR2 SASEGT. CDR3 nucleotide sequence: TGTGCCAGCAGTGGACAGGGGGCGAGGGATCAGCCCCAGCATTTT. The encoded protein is CASSGQGARDQPQHF.

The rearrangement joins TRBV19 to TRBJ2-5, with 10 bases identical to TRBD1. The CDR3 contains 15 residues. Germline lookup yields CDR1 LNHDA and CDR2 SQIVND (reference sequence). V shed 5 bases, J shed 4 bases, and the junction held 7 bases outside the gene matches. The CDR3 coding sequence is TGTGCCAGTAGTCCCGGGACAGGGGACATAGAGACCCAGTACTTC. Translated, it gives CASSPGTGDIETQYF.

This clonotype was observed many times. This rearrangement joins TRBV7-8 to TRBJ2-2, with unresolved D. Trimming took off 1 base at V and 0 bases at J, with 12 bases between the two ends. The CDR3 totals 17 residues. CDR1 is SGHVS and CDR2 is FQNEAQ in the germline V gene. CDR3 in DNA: TGTGCCAGCAGCTTAGTAATGTCAACCCCGAACACCGGGGAGCTGTTTTTT. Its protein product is CASSLVMSTPNTGELFF. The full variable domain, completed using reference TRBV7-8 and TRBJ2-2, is GAGVSQSPRYKVAKRGQDVALRCDPISGHVSLFWYQQALGQGPEFLTYFQNEAQLDKSGLPSDRFFAERPEGSVSTLKIQRTQQEDSAVYLCASSLVMSTPNTGELFFGEGSRLTVL.

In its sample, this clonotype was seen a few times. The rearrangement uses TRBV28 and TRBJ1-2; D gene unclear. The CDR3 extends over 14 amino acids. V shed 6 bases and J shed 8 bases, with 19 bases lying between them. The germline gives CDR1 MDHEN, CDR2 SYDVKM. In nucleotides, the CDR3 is TGTGCCAGCAGCCGCGTCCTAGAAGTTTGGGGCTACACCTTC. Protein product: CASSRVLEVWGYTF.

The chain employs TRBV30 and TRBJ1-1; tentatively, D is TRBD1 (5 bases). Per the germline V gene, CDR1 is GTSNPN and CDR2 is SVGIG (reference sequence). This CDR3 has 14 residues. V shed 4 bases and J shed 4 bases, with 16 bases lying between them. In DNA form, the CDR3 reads TGTGCCTGGACCCTCCAGAGGGGAGTCACTGAAGCTTTCTTT. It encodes CAWTLQRGVTEAFF.

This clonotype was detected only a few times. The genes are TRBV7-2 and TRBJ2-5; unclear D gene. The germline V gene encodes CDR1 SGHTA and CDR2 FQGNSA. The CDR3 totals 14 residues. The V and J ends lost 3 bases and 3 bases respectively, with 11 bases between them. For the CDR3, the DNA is TGTGCCAGCAGCTTTTCCCCTTTGGAAGAGACCCAGTACTTC. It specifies CASSFSPLEETQYF. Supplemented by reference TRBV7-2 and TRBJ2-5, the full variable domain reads GAGVSQSPSNKVTEKGKDVELRCDPISGHTALYWYRQSLGQGLEFLIYFQGNSAPDKSGLPSDRFSAERTGGSVSTLTIQRTQQEDSAVYLCASSFSPLEETQYFGPGTRLLVL.

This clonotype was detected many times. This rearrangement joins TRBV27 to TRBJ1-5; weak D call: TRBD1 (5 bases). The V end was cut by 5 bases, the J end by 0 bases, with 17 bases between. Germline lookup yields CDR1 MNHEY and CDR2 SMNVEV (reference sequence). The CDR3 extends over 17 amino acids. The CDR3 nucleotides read TGTGCCAGCAGTATAAGCGGGGCCGCTTATAGCAATCAGCCCCAGCATTTT. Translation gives CASSISGAAYSNQPQHF.

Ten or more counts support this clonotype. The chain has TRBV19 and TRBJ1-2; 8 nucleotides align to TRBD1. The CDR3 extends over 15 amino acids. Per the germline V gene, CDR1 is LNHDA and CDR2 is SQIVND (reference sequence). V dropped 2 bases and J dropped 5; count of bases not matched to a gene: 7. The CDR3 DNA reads TGTGCCAGTAGTATAAGTGACAGGGGATCATATGGCTACACCTTC. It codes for CASSISDRGSYGYTF.